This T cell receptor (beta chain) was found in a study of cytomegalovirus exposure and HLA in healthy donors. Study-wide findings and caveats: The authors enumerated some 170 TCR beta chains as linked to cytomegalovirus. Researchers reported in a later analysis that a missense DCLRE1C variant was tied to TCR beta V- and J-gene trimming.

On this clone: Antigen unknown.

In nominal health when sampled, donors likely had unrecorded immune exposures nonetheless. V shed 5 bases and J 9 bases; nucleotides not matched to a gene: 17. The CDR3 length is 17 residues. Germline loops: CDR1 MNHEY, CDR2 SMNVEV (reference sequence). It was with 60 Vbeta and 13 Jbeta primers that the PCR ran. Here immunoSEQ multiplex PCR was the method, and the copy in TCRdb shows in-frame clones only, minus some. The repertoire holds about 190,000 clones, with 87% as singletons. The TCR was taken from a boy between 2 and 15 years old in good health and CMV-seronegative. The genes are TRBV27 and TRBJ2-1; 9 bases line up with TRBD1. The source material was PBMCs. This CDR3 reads CASSVPRPGTGRTEQFF. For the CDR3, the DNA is TGTGCCAGCAGTGTACCTCGACCCGGGACAGGGAGGACTGAGCAGTTCTTC.